These 31 T cell receptor beta chains were sequenced from one sample in a study of blood T cell repertoires in COVID-19. Here immunoSEQ multiplex PCR was the method, and the copy in TCRdb shows in-frame clones only, minus some. Among under 150,000 clones listed, about 84% were seen once. The sequenced sample consisted of peripheral blood. Receptors were obtained from a human donor in a cohort sampled during active COVID-19.

The chain employs TRBV4-3 and TRBJ1-2, with TRBD1 matching over 7 bases. The CDR3 is made up of 17 amino acids. Germline V gene lookup returns CDR1 LGHNA and CDR2 YSLEER. J gave up 4 bases and V 1 base, and 12 bases lay outside the gene matches. CDR3 bases: TGCGCCAGCAGCCAAGCGGAAGGGACAGAAGCCCTCTATGGCTACACCTTC. Translation: CASSQAEGTEALYGYTF.

The J gene is TRBJ2-2, the V gene TRBV9, with 11 bases aligning to TRBD2. The CDR3 sequence is 16 residues long. Germline assignment: CDR1 SGDLS and CDR2 YYNGEE. V lost 7 bases to trimming and J lost 7 bases; unmatched junction nucleotides: 12. The CDR3 spells CASVSGLAGGLGELFF. As DNA, the CDR3 is TGTGCCAGCGTATCTGGGCTAGCGGGGGGTCTCGGGGAGCTGTTTTTT.

The chain couples TRBV30 to TRBJ1-2; D is unresolved. Between the trimmed V and J ends, which lost 0 bases and 9 bases, there was a span of 11 bases. CDR1 and CDR2 (germline): GTSNPN, SVGIG (reference sequence). The CDR3 is 12 residues long. The CDR3 sequence is CAWSVQPLSYTF. The CDR3 nucleotides read TGTGCCTGGAGTGTACAACCGCTCAGCTACACCTTC. Full variable domain (rest looked up from reference TRBV30 and TRBJ1-2): SQTIHQWPATLVQPVGSPLSLECTVEGTSNPNLYWYRQAAGRGLQLLFYSVGIGQISSEVPQNLSASRPQDRQFILSSKKLLLSDSGFYLCAWSVQPLSYTFGSGTRLTVV.

The V gene is TRBV5-4, the J gene TRBJ1-6; 9 nucleotides match TRBD1. V dropped 4 bases and J dropped 9; count of bases not matched to a gene: 5. The CDR3 totals 14 residues. CDR1 is SGHNT and CDR2 is YYREEE in the germline V gene (reference sequence). The CDR3 nucleotides are TGTGCCAGCAGCGACCGGGACAGGGCTTCACCCCTCCACTTT. Residues: CASSDRDRASPLHF.

The chain combines TRBV20-1 with TRBJ2-2, with 11 bases matching TRBD2. This CDR3 contains 15 residues. V shed 3 bases and J 8 bases; nucleotides not matched to a gene: 8. Germline V gene data show CDR1 as DFQATT and CDR2 as SNEGSKA (reference sequence). Written as DNA, the CDR3 is TGCAGTGCTAGTATTAGCGGGGGGGCGAATGGGGAGCTGTTTTTT. Its translation: CSASISGGANGELFF.

The chain has TRBV12-3 or TRBV12-4 and TRBJ1-5; possible D gene TRBD1, 5 bases. The V and J ends lost 5 bases and 10 bases respectively, with 15 bases between them. CDR3 length: 13 residues. The DNA for the CDR3 is TGTGCCAGCAGTCCGGGGGATAATTTACCCCAGCATTTT. The encoded protein is CASSPGDNLPQHF.

The genes are TRBV29-1 and TRBJ1-2; TRBD1 aligns across 7 bases. V shed 6 bases and J 4 bases; nucleotides not matched to a gene: 8. The CDR3 extends over 13 amino acids. In germline, CDR1 is SQVTM, CDR2 ANQGSEA. The CDR3 is CSVEGAGGYGYTF. The CDR3 DNA sequence: TGCAGCGTGGAGGGGGCAGGGGGCTATGGCTACACCTTC.

The rearrangement joins TRBV19 to TRBJ1-1, with no clear D. This CDR3 spans 15 amino acids. V was trimmed by 3 bases and J by 5 bases, leaving 16 bases between them. Per germline, CDR1 LNHDA and CDR2 SQIVND (reference sequence). CDR3 loop: CASSIGGSQWTEAFF. The DNA of the CDR3 is TGTGCCAGTAGTATCGGAGGGTCCCAGTGGACTGAAGCTTTCTTT.

In this sample, this clone turned up many times. This chain joins TRBV7-2 and TRBJ2-7; D unresolved. Germline loops: CDR1 SGHTA, CDR2 FQGNSA. The CDR3 totals 14 residues. V dropped 5 bases and J dropped 0 bases, with 11 bases sitting between them. The CDR3: CASSPEAISYEQYF. The CDR3 DNA sequence: TGTGCCAGCAGCCCAGAGGCGATCTCCTACGAGCAGTACTTC.

This sequence joins TRBV21-1 and TRBJ1-5; TRBD1, the table's D call, lacks a check against the DNA. TRBV21-1 is a pseudogene locus. This CDR3 has 17 residues. The CDR3 loop reads CASSVRDSAYSNQPQHF. The CDR3 coding sequence is TGTGCCAGCAGCGTCCGGGACAGCGCCTATAGCAATCAGCCCCAGCATTTT.

The chain links TRBV7-2 to TRBJ2-5; D is ambiguous. The CDR3 is 14 amino acids. The germline gives CDR1 SGHTA, CDR2 FQGNSA. The germline V and J ends were trimmed by 5 bases and 6 bases, with 16 bases remaining between them. CDR3 nucleotide sequence: TGTGCCAGCAGCCCGCCCCCAGGAACGCAGACCCAGTACTTC. This gives the protein CASSPPPGTQTQYF.

This clone was seen once. V gene TRBV6-6 combines with J gene TRBJ1-2; D might be TRBD1 (6 bases). V was shortened by 4 bases and J by 8 bases, with 11 bases between the two germline ends. Looked up from germline, CDR1 is MNHNY and CDR2 is SVGAGI (reference sequence). The CDR3 totals 12 residues. CDR3 region: CASSWGGGGYTF. The DNA for the CDR3 is TGTGCCAGCAGTTGGGGGGGCGGCGGCTACACCTTC.

Within the sample, this clone is medium-sized (0.01 to 0.1%). This chain uses TRBV7-9 with TRBJ1-5; the match to TRBD1 covers 8 bases. The CDR3 has 16 amino acids. With V trimmed by 1 base and J by 5 bases, 7 bases remained unmatched. Germline V gives CDR1 SEHNR, CDR2 FQNEAQ (reference sequence). The DNA for the CDR3 is TGTGCCAGCAGCTTAGGGGCAGGGGGCATGGATCAGCCCCAGCATTTT. It is translated as CASSLGAGGMDQPQHF.

The gene calls are TRBV6-4 and TRBJ1-1; TRBD1 agrees at 7 bases. The CDR3 spans 13 residues. CDR1 MRHNA and CDR2 SNTAGT come from the germline V gene. V shed 3 bases and J 5 bases; nucleotides not matched to a gene: 3. The CDR3 reads CASSEEQGTEAFF. The CDR3, as DNA: TGTGCCAGCAGTGAAGAACAGGGGACTGAAGCTTTCTTT.

V usage is TRBV5-1 and J usage is TRBJ1-3; D uncertain. The CDR3 is made up of 15 amino acids. Germline CDR1 SGHRS, CDR2 YFSETQ. Trimming pared 4 bases from V and 0 bases from J, leaving 11 bases between. The CDR3, as DNA: TGCGCCAGCAGCCCCCACGGGAACTCTGGAAACACCATATATTTT. Its protein product is CASSPHGNSGNTIYF.

The chain uses TRBV7-2 and TRBJ1-5; 7 bases align to TRBD1. Trimming cost V 1 base and J 6 bases; bases outside gene matches: 6. Looked up from germline, CDR1 is SGHTA and CDR2 is FQGNSA. This CDR3 spans 15 amino acids. The CDR3 spells CASSLVAGGRQPQHF. The DNA for the CDR3 is TGTGCCAGCAGCTTAGTAGCAGGGGGGCGTCAGCCCCAGCATTTT. Based on the CDR3 plus reference TRBV7-2 and TRBJ1-5, the full variable domain is GAGVSQSPSNKVTEKGKDVELRCDPISGHTALYWYRQSLGQGLEFLIYFQGNSAPDKSGLPSDRFSAERTGGSVSTLTIQRTQQEDSAVYLCASSLVAGGRQPQHFGDGTRLSIL.

This clone came up once. The chain has TRBV28 and TRBJ1-2; 7 positions match TRBD1. This CDR3 spans 14 amino acids. Trimming removed 6 bases from V and 8 bases from J; junction bases left unmatched: 12. Germline CDR1 MDHEN, CDR2 SYDVKM. The CDR3 DNA is TGTGCCAGCAGCACCCAGGGGGAGCTAAGCGGCTACACCTTC. Its protein is CASSTQGELSGYTF.

The chain carries TRBV2 and TRBJ1-1; D is undetermined. The CDR3 length is 14 residues. V dropped 2 bases and J dropped 3 bases, with 10 bases sitting between them. CDR1 is SNHLY, CDR2 FYNNEI, per germline. CDR3 protein: CASSESRGDTEAFF. CDR3 nucleotide sequence: TGTGCCAGCAGTGAATCTCGAGGCGACACTGAAGCTTTCTTT.

J is TRBJ2-5 and V is TRBV3-1 (or the pseudogene TRBV3-2); D is ambiguous. The CDR3 contains 14 residues. The germline gives CDR1 LGHDT, CDR2 YNNKEL (reference sequence). V was trimmed by 0 bases and J by 3 bases, leaving 8 bases between them. CDR3 coding DNA: TGTGCCAGCAGCCAAGACCGTCTAAAAGAGACCCAGTACTTC. Translating it yields CASSQDRLKETQYF.

The V call is TRBV27, the J call TRBJ2-3; D possibly corresponds to TRBD1 (5 bases). Germline lookup yields CDR1 MNHEY and CDR2 SMNVEV (reference sequence). Trimming took off 6 bases at V and 2 bases at J, with 12 bases between the two ends. The CDR3 contains 14 residues. CDR3 region: CASSKPGYTDTQYF. CDR3 DNA sequence: TGTGCCAGCAGCAAGCCAGGGTACACAGATACGCAGTATTTT.

The table lists this clone with a few counts. The chain recombines TRBV6-2 or TRBV6-3 with TRBJ2-2; 7 nucleotides line up with TRBD2. This CDR3 is built from 15 residues. Germline lookup yields CDR1 MNHEY and CDR2 SVGEGT. Trimming took 6 bases from V and 1 from J; bases not matched to a gene: 5. The chain's CDR3 is CASSLAGRNTGELFF. CDR3 in DNA: TGTGCCAGCAGCTTAGCGGGTCGGAACACCGGGGAGCTGTTTTTT.

This clone has just one count. The J gene is TRBJ1-2, the V gene TRBV7-2; TRBD1 is a possible D gene (6 bases). The CDR3 runs 13 residues. Germline-derived CDR1 and CDR2 are SGHTA and FQGNSA. V was pared by 3 bases and J by 6 bases, with 11 bases between. The CDR3 is CASSLRGGNGYTF. Here the CDR3 DNA reads TGTGCCAGCAGCTTGCGGGGGGGCAATGGCTACACCTTC. Complete variable domain (other parts from reference TRBV7-2 and TRBJ1-2): GAGVSQSPSNKVTEKGKDVELRCDPISGHTALYWYRQSLGQGLEFLIYFQGNSAPDKSGLPSDRFSAERTGGSVSTLTIQRTQQEDSAVYLCASSLRGGNGYTFGSGTRLTVV.

The chain combines TRBV6-5 with TRBJ1-2; D is unclear. The V gene lost 5 bases and the J gene lost 5 bases, with 6 bases spanning the gap. Germline V CDR1 and CDR2: MNHEY, SVGAGI. This CDR3 comprises 11 residues. The DNA of the CDR3 is TGTGCCAGCAGTAACGGTTATGGCTACACCTTC. Translated, it gives CASSNGYGYTF.

The CDR3 DNA sequence: TGTGCCAGCAGCTCGGACAGGGGGGACGCTGAAGCTTTCTTT. Its translation: CASSSDRGDAEAFF. This sequence joins TRBV6-5 and TRBJ1-1; TRBD1 aligns across 10 bases. The V and J ends lost 6 bases and 6 bases, in that order; junction bases with no gene match: 7. CDR3 length: 14 amino acids. The germline CDR1 and CDR2 sequences are MNHEY and SVGAGI.

This chain joins TRBV19 and TRBJ1-2, with D hard to call. In germline, CDR1 is LNHDA, CDR2 SQIVND (reference sequence). Trimming stripped 7 bases from V and 3 bases from J, with 12 bases between. CDR3 size: 13 residues. CDR3 coding DNA: TGTGCCAGTATGGCAGGAATTTACTATGGCTACACCTTC. As protein: CASMAGIYYGYTF.

This rearrangement joins TRBV11-3 to TRBJ1-6; D is undetermined. V lost 3 bases and J lost 8, with 11 bases in between. Looked up from germline, CDR1 is SGHNT and CDR2 is YENEEA. The CDR3 runs to 14 residues. CDR3 sequence reads: CASSFRGPDSPLHF. CDR3 coding DNA: TGTGCCAGCAGCTTTAGAGGGCCAGATTCACCCCTCCACTTT.

J is TRBJ2-1 and V is TRBV5-8; TRBD2 aligns across 11 bases. This CDR3 spans 15 amino acids. CDR1 is SGHTS and CDR2 is YDEGEE in the germline V gene. Losses at the gene ends were 3 bases for V and 4 bases for J; bases not matched to a gene: 3. CDR3 DNA: TGTGCCAGCAGCTGGACTAGCGGGCTGTACAATGAGCAGTTCTTC. It specifies CASSWTSGLYNEQFF.

This clone was counted between two and nine times. The CDR3 sequence is CASTGQVINYGYTF. The CDR3 bases are TGTGCCAGCACGGGACAGGTTATTAACTATGGCTACACCTTC. This chain connects TRBV19 to TRBJ1-2, with TRBD1 matching 8 bases. Trimming cost V 9 bases and J 1 base; bases outside gene matches: 7. This CDR3 comprises 14 residues. Germline V lookup: CDR1 LNHDA, CDR2 SQIVND (reference sequence).

The CDR3: CASSFPEVAGGRNEQFF. The CDR3, as DNA: TGTGCCAGCAGCTTTCCGGAGGTAGCGGGGGGGCGTAATGAGCAGTTCTTC. The genes are TRBV7-2 and TRBJ2-1; 11 positions agree with TRBD2. The CDR3 is 17 amino acids. With 3 bases clipped from V and 7 bases from J, the junction kept 11 bases outside the gene matches. Germline CDR1 and CDR2: SGHTA and FQGNSA.

V usage is TRBV3-1 (or the pseudogene TRBV3-2) and J usage is TRBJ1-5; D ambiguous. The CDR3 totals 15 residues. The V and J ends lost 0 bases and 4 bases respectively, with 10 bases between them. Germline assignment: CDR1 LGHDT and CDR2 YNNKEL (reference sequence). The CDR3 loop is CASSQDSAGNQPQHF. In DNA form, the CDR3 reads TGTGCCAGCAGCCAAGATTCCGCGGGGAATCAGCCCCAGCATTTT.

The chain uses TRBV5-1 and TRBJ1-2; no clear D. This CDR3 has 13 residues. The germline V gene has CDR1 SGHRS and CDR2 YFSETQ. V dropped 2 bases and J dropped 6 bases, with 11 bases sitting between them. CDR3 bases: TGCGCCAGCAGCTTTGGCGGGCAGAATGGCTACACCTTC. Translation gives CASSFGGQNGYTF.